This T cell receptor beta chain came from a study of blood T cell repertoires in COVID-19. Whole-study context: Both acute and convalescent COVID-19 samples were obtained from the United States, Italy and Spain. PBMCs, B-cell-depleted T cells, or T cells were the source of the cDNA or gDNA that made up the material.

In the original processing: Quantification of nucleated cells was approximated via reference gene primer amplification. Assay: immunoSEQ multiplex PCR; the TCRdb copy retains only in-frame clones and omits some. V and J calls and clone size come straight from that table; D and trimming were deduced from the DNA. The sample has a few hundred thousand clones, about 88% seen once. There are 19 residues in the CDR3. The V end lost 2 bases, the J end lost 0 bases, and 20 bases lay between the germline ends. Germline CDR1 is SGHTA and CDR2 is FQGNSA. The sequence was collected from a man aged 18 to 35 with active or convalescent COVID-19. Sample: peripheral blood. The chain combines TRBV7-2 with TRBJ1-3; D remains unclear. As DNA, the CDR3 is TGTGCCAGCAGCTTAACGTGGGCAGTTGAGTTTCTCTCTGGAAACACCATATATTTT. It is translated as CASSLTWAVEFLSGNTIYF. Variable domain in full (rest from reference TRBV7-2 and TRBJ1-3): GAGVSQSPSNKVTEKGKDVELRCDPISGHTALYWYRQSLGQGLEFLIYFQGNSAPDKSGLPSDRFSAERTGGSVSTLTIQRTQQEDSAVYLCASSLTWAVEFLSGNTIYFGEGSWLTVV.